What follows is one T cell receptor (beta chain) and its context. What it binds is unknown. This entry belongs to a study of cytomegalovirus exposure and HLA in healthy donors. This CDR3 comprises 13 residues. CDR1 MNHEY and CDR2 SMNVEV come from the germline V gene (reference sequence). V gave up 4 bases and J gave up 8 bases; unmatched junction bases: 4. Study-level results: Later, an analysis found that TCR clusters from the first cohort tended to co-occur in the roughly 110 validation repertoires.

Assay: immunoSEQ multiplex PCR; the TCRdb copy retains only in-frame clones and omits some. The data hold 71,000 or so clones, with approximately 94% observed a single time. This receptor was taken from a man younger than 30 in good health and CMV-seropositive. This chain uses TRBV27 with TRBJ2-7, with TRBD1 identical over 11 bases. The source material was PBMCs. In nucleotides, the CDR3 is TGTGCCAGCAGTTGGGGACAGGGGGTACAGCAGTACTTC. Its translation: CASSWGQGVQQYF.